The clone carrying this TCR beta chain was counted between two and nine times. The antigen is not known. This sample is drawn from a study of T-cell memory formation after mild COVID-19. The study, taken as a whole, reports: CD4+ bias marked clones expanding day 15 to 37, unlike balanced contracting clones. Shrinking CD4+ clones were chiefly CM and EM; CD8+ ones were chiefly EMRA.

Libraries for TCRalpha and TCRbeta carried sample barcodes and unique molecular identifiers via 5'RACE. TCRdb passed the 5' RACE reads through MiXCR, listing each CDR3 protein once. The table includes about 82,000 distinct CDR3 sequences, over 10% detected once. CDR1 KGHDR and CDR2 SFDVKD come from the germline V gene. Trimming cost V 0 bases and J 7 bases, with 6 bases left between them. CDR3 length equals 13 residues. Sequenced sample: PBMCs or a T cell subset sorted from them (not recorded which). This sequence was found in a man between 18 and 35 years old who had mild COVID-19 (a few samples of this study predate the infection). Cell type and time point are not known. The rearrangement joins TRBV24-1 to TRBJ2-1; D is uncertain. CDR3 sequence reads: CATSDLSRNEQFF. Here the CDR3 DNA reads TGTGCCACCAGTGATTTGAGCAGAAATGAGCAGTTCTTC.